Given below is one T cell receptor beta chain in context. Its antigen is as yet unknown. The sample belongs to a study of cytomegalovirus exposure and HLA in healthy donors. V shed 6 bases, J shed 7 bases, and the junction held 9 bases outside the gene matches. This CDR3 comprises 14 residues. Looked up from germline, CDR1 is MNHNS and CDR2 is SASEGT. The PCR made use of 60 Vbeta and 13 Jbeta primers. The data were produced by immunoSEQ multiplex PCR, yet TCRdb's version contains in-frame clones alone and is incomplete. The repertoire consists of about 130,000 clones, with 75% to 90% occurring once and the leading ten covering 1%. Study-level findings and limits: Later analysis showed most CMV-associated TCR beta chains appearing HLA-restricted. In an earlier analysis, in 587 donors, most V segments appeared productive either ~90% or ~30% of the time.

The sequenced material came from PBMCs. The chain links TRBV6-1 to TRBJ1-2; 9 bases are a match to TRBD1. The receptor was derived from a man in his forties in good health and CMV-seronegative. CDR3 protein: CASRAGQGSGGYTF. DNA of the CDR3: TGTGCCAGCAGGGCGGGACAGGGTTCGGGTGGCTACACCTTC.